The present entry profiles one TCR beta chain with its context. Its matching antigen is unknown. Repertoires were generated with immunoSEQ multiplex PCR, while TCRdb's copy carries only in-frame clones and drops some. The repertoire holds about 120,000 clones, with about nine tenths as singletons. This specimen comes from a study of OX40 agonist ivuxolimab in advanced cancers. The overall study: Dose-escalation patients' cancers were hepatocellular carcinoma, melanoma, renal cell or head and neck cancer. Study results and caveats: The CD4+ and CD8+ T cells in the blood had expanded clonally by week 6 at 0.1 to 3.0 mg/kg. Averaging showed that CD8+ T cells had more expanded clones than CD4+ did.

The germline V gene has CDR1 LNHDA and CDR2 SQIVND (reference sequence). V gave up 7 bases and J gave up 1 base, with 8 bases separating them. This CDR3 has 13 amino acids. V is TRBV19 and J is TRBJ1-5; D remains ambiguous. This receptor was obtained from an adult with an advanced solid tumor such as melanoma, head and neck, liver or kidney cancer. The source was CD4+ or CD8+ T cells sorted from blood, collected in a trial of the OX40 agonist ivuxolimab. CDR3 DNA: TGTGCCAGTATGGGAGAGAGCAATCAGCCCCAGCATTTT. It specifies CASMGESNQPQHF.